The 16 T cell receptor beta chains listed next were all sequenced from one sample in a study of T cells after yellow fever vaccination. TCRdb reprocessed the 5' RACE reads via MiXCR and lists one record per CDR3 protein. The sample carries some 560,000 distinct CDR3 sequences, roughly 17% recorded once. The sequenced sample was PBMCs, obtained roughly 5 days after the first yellow fever vaccination. The receptors come from a man aged 18 to 35 who received the YFV17D yellow fever vaccine.

This chain links TRBV9 with TRBJ2-1, with D possibly TRBD2 on 5 matching bases. With 0 bases removed from V and 1 base from J, the gap between germline ends came to 5 bases. The CDR3 is 14 amino acids. Germline assignment: CDR1 SGDLS and CDR2 YYNGEE. CDR3: CASSVGTSYNEQFF. Here the CDR3 DNA reads TGTGCCAGCAGCGTAGGGACTTCCTACAATGAGCAGTTCTTC. The variable domain in full, with the rest retrieved from reference TRBV9 and TRBJ2-1, is DSGVTQTPKHLITATGQRVTLRCSPRSGDLSVYWYQQSLDQGLQFLIQYYNGEERAKGNILERFSAQQFPDLHSELNLSSLELGDSALYFCASSVGTSYNEQFFGPGTRLTVL.

This clonotype has a handful of counts. CDR3 DNA sequence: TGCAGTGCGAACCACAGGATTCATAACACCGGGGAGCTGTTTTTT. Translating it yields CSANHRIHNTGELFF. The J gene is TRBJ2-2, the V gene TRBV20-1; D perhaps matches TRBD1 (5 bases). Germline V CDR1 and CDR2: DFQATT, SNEGSKA (reference sequence). Trimming shortened V by 6 bases and J by 2 bases, and 16 bases separated the two germline ends. This CDR3 spans 15 amino acids.

J is TRBJ2-1 and V is TRBV5-4; 13 bases agree with TRBD2. Germline V gives CDR1 SGHNT, CDR2 YYREEE (reference sequence). Unmatched junction bases numbered 5, after V lost 6 bases and J lost 5 bases. There are 15 residues in the CDR3. The CDR3 reads CASKGLAGTNNEQFF. Here the CDR3 DNA reads TGTGCCAGCAAGGGACTAGCGGGGACCAACAATGAGCAGTTCTTC.

In its sample, this clonotype was seen once. The V gene is TRBV7-8, the J gene TRBJ1-6, with 8 bases fitting TRBD1. The trim removed 5 bases at V and 8 bases at J, leaving 5 bases unmatched. Germline CDR1 SGHVS, CDR2 FQNEAQ. The length of the CDR3 is 14 residues. Here the CDR3 reads CASSPDRVYSPLHF. The CDR3, as DNA: TGTGCCAGCAGCCCGGACAGGGTCTATTCACCCCTCCACTTT.

In its sample, this clonotype was seen a few times. The chain employs TRBV20-1 and TRBJ2-1; a weak D match, TRBD2 (5 bases). V lost 3 bases to trimming and J lost 0 bases, with 15 bases between them. Germline lookup yields CDR1 DFQATT and CDR2 SNEGSKA (reference sequence). This CDR3 region has 16 residues. The CDR3: CSASTLAASSYNEQFF. In nucleotides, the CDR3 is TGCAGTGCTAGTACGCTAGCTGCGAGCTCCTACAATGAGCAGTTCTTC.

In this sample, this clonotype turned up a few times. The gene calls are TRBV12-3 or TRBV12-4 and TRBJ1-4; TRBD1 is a possible D gene (5 bases). The CDR3 extends over 14 amino acids. Trimming took off 3 bases at V and 3 bases at J, with 8 bases between the two ends. CDR3 protein: CASSLKGSNEKLFF. The CDR3, as DNA: TGTGCCAGCAGTTTGAAGGGGTCTAATGAAAAACTGTTTTTT.

This clonotype has ten or more counts. The gene calls are TRBV7-9 and TRBJ1-2; no clear D. The CDR3 is made up of 13 amino acids. V dropped 5 bases and J dropped 8 bases, with 15 bases sitting between them. Germline values: CDR1 SEHNR, CDR2 FQNEAQ (reference sequence). As DNA, the CDR3 is TGTGCCAGCAGCGTCGGGAGGCTTGAGGGCTACACCTTC. Protein sequence: CASSVGRLEGYTF.

V is TRBV7-2 and J is TRBJ2-3; TRBD2 matches at 8 bases. V lost 5 bases and J lost 5; bases outside the gene matches: 6. CDR3 length: 14 residues. Germline CDR1 SGHTA, CDR2 FQGNSA. The CDR3 DNA follows: TGTGCCAGCAGCCGGACTAGCTCGGGAGATACGCAGTATTTT. This codes for CASSRTSSGDTQYF.

The CDR3 reads CASSQRQAPSGTDTQYF. CDR3 DNA sequence: TGTGCCAGCAGCCAGAGGCAGGCACCCTCGGGCACAGATACGCAGTATTTT. The rearrangement uses TRBV4-2 and TRBJ2-3; no firm D call. The CDR3 has 17 amino acids. The V end was cut by 3 bases, the J end by 1 base, with 17 bases between. Germline V CDR1 and CDR2: LGHNA, YNFKEQ.

The table lists this clonotype with a few counts. The chain uses TRBV4-3 and TRBJ2-1; D unclear. From germline, CDR1 is LGHNA and CDR2 YSLEER. V was trimmed by 1 base and J by 5 bases, leaving 15 bases between them. This CDR3 region has 16 residues. The CDR3 loop reads CASSQASSRGDNEQFF. The CDR3 DNA reads as TGCGCCAGCAGCCAAGCTAGTTCCCGTGGGGACAATGAGCAGTTCTTC.

The rearrangement links TRBV15 to TRBJ1-6, with 8 nucleotides matching TRBD1. Germline CDR1 LNHNV, CDR2 YYDKDF (reference sequence). The J segment lost 8 bases and the V segment lost 7 bases, leaving 10 bases of the junction unmatched. The CDR3 covers 15 residues. DNA for the CDR3: TGTGCCACCACGGCCCAGGGGGCAGGCGATTCACCCCTCCACTTT. This encodes CATTAQGAGDSPLHF.

This clonotype has more than one count but fewer than ten. The J gene is TRBJ1-2, the V gene TRBV5-6, with D hard to call. Germline V gene data show CDR1 as SGHDT and CDR2 as YYEEEE. The CDR3 covers 13 residues. The V end was cut by 0 bases, the J end by 6 bases, with 9 bases between. The CDR3 region is CASSLGGSDGYTF. As DNA, the CDR3 is TGTGCCAGCAGCTTGGGAGGGAGCGATGGCTACACCTTC.

This clonotype was observed at least ten times. The chain recombines TRBV12-3 or TRBV12-4 with TRBJ1-1; possibly TRBD1 for D (5 bases). With 5 bases removed from V and 3 bases from J, the gap between germline ends came to 10 bases. The CDR3 spans 13 residues. The CDR3 is CASSPGWDTEAFF. The CDR3 DNA reads as TGTGCCAGCAGTCCAGGGTGGGACACTGAAGCTTTCTTT.

The chain combines TRBV27 with TRBJ2-1; TRBD2 agrees at 12 bases. The germline V gene has CDR1 MNHEY and CDR2 SMNVEV (reference sequence). The V gene end was trimmed by 5 bases and the J gene end by 3 bases; junction bases not matched to a gene: 8. CDR3 length: 17 residues. The CDR3 here is CASSQTGTSGLYNEQFF. CDR3 sequence (DNA): TGTGCCAGCAGTCAAACCGGGACTAGCGGGCTCTACAATGAGCAGTTCTTC.

In its sample, this clonotype was seen many times. The chain has TRBV12-3 or TRBV12-4 and TRBJ1-5; TRBD1 is a possible D gene (6 bases). The V gene lost 0 bases and the J gene lost 7 bases, with 13 bases spanning the gap. This CDR3 spans 15 amino acids. The DNA of the CDR3 is TGTGCCAGCAGTTTAGCGGAGGGGGAGCGCCAGCCCCAGCATTTT. Its translation is CASSLAEGERQPQHF.

The chain carries TRBV29-1 and TRBJ2-7; 8 nucleotides line up with TRBD1. The germline V gene encodes CDR1 SQVTM and CDR2 ANQGSEA. The CDR3 covers 14 residues. The junction had 9 bases not matched to a gene; V was cut back by 6 bases and J by 2 bases. This chain's CDR3 is CSVASDRVPYEQYF. CDR3 sequence (DNA): TGCAGCGTGGCCTCGGACAGGGTCCCCTACGAGCAGTACTTC.